The clone carrying this TCR beta chain was observed a handful of times. The record originates from a study of blood T cell repertoires in COVID-19. Looking at the study overall: PBMCs, B-cell-depleted T cells, or T cells provided the cDNA or gDNA that made up the material.

TCRdb's copy holds only in-frame clones and misses some; the assay was immunoSEQ multiplex PCR. Counted here are hundreds of thousands of clones, over 80% occurring once; the ten biggest clones make up about 1.4%. Trimming stripped 7 bases from V and 0 bases from J, with 7 bases between. The CDR3 has 12 residues. Germline V gene data show CDR1 as SGHKS and CDR2 as YYEKEE (reference sequence). The sequencing sample was made of peripheral blood. The source of this sequence is a woman aged 40 to 50 who had recovered from COVID-19. The chain carries TRBV5-5 and TRBJ1-1; D is uncertain. CDR3 sequence (DNA): TGTGCCAGCTCCACACTGAACACTGAAGCTTTCTTT. Its protein is CASSTLNTEAFF.